The next 5 T cell receptor beta chains were all read from a single sample in a study of T-cell reconstitution after alpha-beta-depleted transplantation in children. Unique molecular identifiers were incorporated into the prepared TCRbeta library. Via MiXCR, TCRdb re-called the PCR reads, giving one row per CDR3 protein. The profile covers about 200,000 distinct CDR3 sequences, with roughly 15% appearing a single time and roughly an eighth taken by the ten largest. This sample comprised PBMCs from the stem cell graft donor, obtained from the stem cell graft. Source of these receptors: a human donor who donated a stem cell graft to a child with acute lymphoblastic leukemia.

This clonotype was found a few times. The V call is TRBV5-1, the J call TRBJ2-2; D possibly corresponds to TRBD2 (6 bases). Germline V gene lookup returns CDR1 SGHRS and CDR2 YFSETQ. Trimming took 1 base from V and 5 from J, leaving 9 bases between them. There are 14 residues in the CDR3. CDR3 DNA: TGCGCCAGCAGCTTGTACGGAGGGACCGGGGAGCTGTTTTTT. Its translation: CASSLYGGTGELFF.

This clonotype has ten or more counts. This chain uses TRBV29-1 with TRBJ2-3; maybe TRBD1 (6 bases). Trimming stripped 6 bases from V and 0 bases from J, with 13 bases between. Germline V gene lookup returns CDR1 SQVTM and CDR2 ANQGSEA. This CDR3 is built from 14 residues. The DNA for the CDR3 is TGCAGCGTCCCGGACAGACCTAGCACAGATACGCAGTATTTT. It is translated as CSVPDRPSTDTQYF.

This clonotype was recorded at least ten times. The V gene is TRBV7-2, the J gene TRBJ2-1; no clear D gene. Trimming shortened V by 4 bases and J by 4 bases, and 8 bases separated the two germline ends. Germline CDR1 and CDR2: SGHTA and FQGNSA. This CDR3 has 13 amino acids. CDR3 nucleotide sequence: TGTGCCAGCAGCTCGGACCATTACAATGAGCAGTTCTTC. Amino acids: CASSSDHYNEQFF.

This clonotype was picked up many times. V usage is TRBV20-1 and J usage is TRBJ2-7, with D possibly matching TRBD1 (5 bases). CDR1 and CDR2 from the germline V gene are DFQATT and SNEGSKA (reference sequence). The CDR3 contains 14 residues. Trimming stripped 3 bases from V and 4 bases from J, with 16 bases between. The CDR3 bases are TGCAGTGCTAGCAGGGAATACCAAGCTTACGAGCAGTACTTC. This encodes CSASREYQAYEQYF.

This clonotype came up many times. J is TRBJ2-5 and V is TRBV5-8, with D possibly TRBD1 on 5 matching bases. Germline assignment: CDR1 SGHTS and CDR2 YDEGEE. The CDR3 is made up of 14 amino acids. V gave up 6 bases and J gave up 7 bases, with 19 bases separating them. The CDR3 nucleotides are TGTGCCAGCAATCTTTTAGGGGCAGACGGGACCCAGTACTTC. It yields the protein CASNLLGADGTQYF.